These 29 T cell receptor beta chains were all obtained from the same sample, sequenced in a study of blood T cells in healthy people across ages. A second PCR, run for about 7 to 11 cycles, used a sample-barcoded 5' primer plus a J-beta primer mix. Each CDR3 protein is one row after TCRdb ran MiXCR on the 5' RACE reads. Among approximately 900,000 distinct CDR3 sequences, approximately 49% were seen once, and the ten largest hold around 15%. Sequenced: blood. The receptors shown here come from a man under 40 in good health.

The chain is built from TRBV20-1 and TRBJ2-1; TRBD2 matches at 8 bases. The CDR3 length is 14 residues. Germline loops: CDR1 DFQATT, CDR2 SNEGSKA (reference sequence). With V trimmed by 1 base and J by 7 bases, 6 bases remained unmatched. The chain's CDR3 is CSARGGGLFNEQFF. As DNA, the CDR3 is TGCAGTGCTAGAGGCGGGGGGCTGTTTAATGAGCAGTTCTTC.

The sample holds a few counts of this clonotype. This chain uses TRBV14 with TRBJ2-7; D possibly corresponds to TRBD2 (6 bases). Trimming took off 4 bases at V and 3 bases at J, with 13 bases between the two ends. Germline lookup yields CDR1 SGHDN and CDR2 FVKESK. The length of the CDR3 is 14 residues. The CDR3 is CASSLVGSLYEQYF. CDR3 DNA: TGTGCCAGCAGCCTTGTCGGGAGTCTCTACGAGCAGTACTTC. The full variable domain, completed using reference TRBV14 and TRBJ2-7, is EAGVTQFPSHSVIEKGQTVTLRCDPISGHDNLYWYRRVMGKEIKFLLHFVKESKQDESGMPNNRFLAERTGGTYSTLKVQPAELEDSGVYFCASSLVGSLYEQYFGPGTRLTVT.

The rearrangement joins TRBV6-1 to TRBJ1-1; 10 bases map to TRBD1. J lost 0 bases, V lost 4 bases, and 11 bases had no gene match. Germline V gene data show CDR1 as MNHNS and CDR2 as SASEGT. The CDR3 sequence is 18 residues long. The CDR3 nucleotides read TGTGCCAGCAGTGCCTCCGGGACAGGGGAGGGGGTGAACACTGAAGCTTTCTTT. This gives the protein CASSASGTGEGVNTEAFF.

This clonotype was counted between two and nine times. This chain uses TRBV12-3 or TRBV12-4 with TRBJ2-7, with D uncertain. The CDR3 spans 12 residues. Trimming left V 6 bases short and J 5 bases short, with 11 bases between. CDR3 protein: CASRKTRNEQYF. CDR3 nucleotide sequence: TGTGCCAGCAGGAAGACCAGGAACGAGCAGTACTTC.

The V gene is TRBV5-5, the J gene TRBJ2-7, with a weak D call TRBD1 (5 bases). This CDR3 spans 17 amino acids. Trimming pared 4 bases from V and 0 bases from J, leaving 20 bases between. In germline, CDR1 is SGHKS, CDR2 YYEKEE (reference sequence). CDR3: CASSLVWTRSSSYEQYF. The CDR3 DNA sequence: TGTGCCAGCAGCCTGGTATGGACACGTTCAAGCTCCTACGAGCAGTACTTC.

This clonotype occurred once. This chain connects TRBV5-5 to TRBJ1-1; a weak D match, TRBD1 (5 bases). This CDR3 comprises 13 residues. The germline gives CDR1 SGHKS, CDR2 YYEKEE (reference sequence). V was trimmed by 4 bases and J by 8 bases, leaving 15 bases between them. For the CDR3, the DNA is TGTGCCAGCAGCCTCCACAACCGGGGCGAAGCTTTCTTT. Translation: CASSLHNRGEAFF.

The V gene is TRBV20-1, the J gene TRBJ2-1, with D possibly TRBD2 on 6 matching bases. V lost 5 bases and J 9 bases, leaving 14 bases between the germline ends. The germline V gene encodes CDR1 DFQATT and CDR2 SNEGSKA (reference sequence). CDR3 size: 12 residues. As DNA, the CDR3 is TGCAGTGCTCCCGAGCGGGCGGGTGAGCAGTTCTTC. It is translated as CSAPERAGEQFF.

The CDR3 reads CASSQDPDRDGSDEQYF. As DNA, the CDR3 is TGCGCCAGCAGCCAAGATCCCGACCGGGACGGATCTGACGAGCAGTACTTC. The rearrangement links TRBV4-1 to TRBJ2-7; D could derive from TRBD1 or TRBD2 (5 bases each). V gave up 0 bases and J gave up 5 bases, with 20 bases separating them. The germline gives CDR1 MGHRA, CDR2 YSYEKL. The CDR3 has 17 residues.

This clonotype was counted at least ten times. The rearrangement joins TRBV6-1 to TRBJ2-3, with 9 nucleotides matching TRBD2. From germline, CDR1 is MNHNS and CDR2 SASEGT. The CDR3 totals 17 residues. Trimming cost V 2 bases and J 7 bases; bases outside gene matches: 13. The CDR3 reads CASSEFHGGGASNTQYF. The CDR3 DNA reads as TGTGCCAGCAGTGAATTCCACGGCGGGGGGGCCTCTAATACGCAGTATTTT.

This clonotype was counted between two and nine times. The gene calls are TRBV2 and TRBJ2-7; 8 bases are shared with TRBD1. The germline CDR1 and CDR2 sequences are SNHLY and FYNNEI. The CDR3 sequence is 13 residues long. With V trimmed by 4 bases and J by 6 bases, 5 bases remained unmatched. The CDR3 here is CASSAGQVGEQYF. The CDR3, as DNA: TGTGCCAGCAGTGCGGGACAGGTGGGCGAGCAGTACTTC.

V is TRBV6-6 and J is TRBJ2-3; D may correspond to TRBD1 or TRBD2 (5 bases each). This CDR3 region has 13 residues. Germline V gene data show CDR1 as MNHNY and CDR2 as SVGAGI (reference sequence). Trimming pared 6 bases from V and 3 bases from J, leaving 10 bases between. The CDR3 DNA follows: TGTGCCAGCAGCCCCGGGGCGACAGATACGCAGTATTTT. It is translated as CASSPGATDTQYF.

The chain carries TRBV4-1 and TRBJ2-7; 11 nucleotides line up with TRBD2. The ends lost 4 bases at V and 2 bases at J; junction bases unmatched: 7. The CDR3 contains 16 residues. The V gene's germline CDR1 is MGHRA and CDR2 YSYEKL. CDR3 protein: CASSPRLAGGTYEQYF. CDR3 DNA sequence: TGCGCCAGCAGCCCACGTCTAGCGGGAGGCACCTACGAGCAGTACTTC.

This clonotype showed up just a few times. This chain connects TRBV20-1 to TRBJ1-1; 7 nucleotides align to TRBD1. The germline V gene has CDR1 DFQATT and CDR2 SNEGSKA (reference sequence). The CDR3 is 12 residues long. V was clipped by 6 bases and J by 10 bases; unmatched bases: 11. The CDR3 spells CSAPRGQIGAFF. CDR3 nucleotide sequence: TGCAGTGCCCCGAGGGGGCAAATTGGAGCTTTCTTT.

This clonotype has only one observation. The rearrangement uses TRBV7-9 and TRBJ1-4; possibly TRBD1 for D (5 bases). There are 12 residues in the CDR3. Germline V gives CDR1 SEHNR, CDR2 FQNEAQ (reference sequence). V lost 10 bases and J 7 bases, leaving 13 bases between the germline ends. The CDR3 here is CAILDSFEKLFF. CDR3 DNA: TGTGCCATCCTCGACAGTTTTGAAAAACTGTTTTTT. Filled out from reference TRBV7-9 and TRBJ1-4, the complete variable domain reads DTGVSQNPRHKITKRGQNVTFRCDPISEHNRLYWYRQTLGQGPEFLTYFQNEAQLEKSRLLSDRFSAERPKGSFSTLEIQRTEQGDSAMYLCAILDSFEKLFFGSGTQLSVL.

The genes are TRBV28 and TRBJ2-3, with 10 bases matching TRBD1. V lost 1 base and J lost 2; bases outside the gene matches: 6. CDR3 size: 17 residues. The V gene's germline CDR1 is MDHEN and CDR2 SYDVKM. This CDR3 is CASSLSPGQGNTDTQYF. In DNA form, the CDR3 reads TGTGCCAGCAGTTTATCCCCGGGACAGGGGAACACAGATACGCAGTATTTT. The full variable domain, with the rest looked up from reference TRBV28 and TRBJ2-3, is DVKVTQSSRYLVKRTGEKVFLECVQDMDHENMFWYRQDPGLGLRLIYFSYDVKMKEKGDIPEGYSVSREKKERFSLILESASTNQTSMYLCASSLSPGQGNTDTQYFGPGTRLTVL.

V and J are TRBV3-1 and TRBJ2-5; 8 positions match TRBD2. This CDR3 spans 17 amino acids. CDR1 is LGHDT and CDR2 is YNNKEL in the germline V gene (reference sequence). The V gene end was trimmed by 4 bases and the J gene end by 4 bases; junction bases not matched to a gene: 14. The CDR3 nucleotides read TGTGCCAGCAGCCGACCTCCAAGCGGGGGAGAGCGAGAGACCCAGTACTTC. Protein sequence: CASSRPPSGGERETQYF.

This rearrangement joins TRBV6-6 to TRBJ2-3, with D possibly TRBD2 on 6 matching bases. The length of the CDR3 is 16 residues. Trimming pared 4 bases from V and 3 bases from J, leaving 17 bases between. Germline V CDR1 and CDR2: MNHNY, SVGAGI (reference sequence). In DNA, the CDR3 is TGTGCCAGCAGTTCCTCGGAGGGCGGGTGGACAGATACGCAGTATTTT. This gives the protein CASSSSEGGWTDTQYF.

The V and J genes are TRBV7-2 and TRBJ2-5; D is unclear. The J call may be in error: the DNA end matches TRBJ2-7 better. The CDR3 has 13 residues. The germline gives CDR1 SGHTA, CDR2 FQGNSA. CDR3 residues: CASSLTYYDEQYF. In DNA, the CDR3 is TGTGCCAGCAGCCTAACTTATTACGACGAGCAGTACTTC.

The chain employs TRBV7-2 and TRBJ2-7, with D perhaps given as TRBD1 or TRBD2 (5 bases each). Germline assignment: CDR1 SGHTA and CDR2 FQGNSA. The V and J ends lost 1 base and 6 bases respectively, with 13 bases between them. CDR3 length: 14 amino acids. The CDR3 protein is CASSLVGVRAEQYF. The CDR3, as DNA: TGTGCCAGCAGCTTAGTGGGGGTTCGGGCCGAGCAGTACTTC. The variable domain in full, with the rest retrieved from reference TRBV7-2 and TRBJ2-7, is GAGVSQSPSNKVTEKGKDVELRCDPISGHTALYWYRQSLGQGLEFLIYFQGNSAPDKSGLPSDRFSAERTGGSVSTLTIQRTQQEDSAVYLCASSLVGVRAEQYFGPGTRLTVT.

The chain uses TRBV6-6 and TRBJ2-7; no clear D. There are 14 residues in the CDR3. V gave up 6 bases and J gave up 4 bases, with 16 bases separating them. Looked up from germline, CDR1 is MNHNY and CDR2 is SVGAGI (reference sequence). The CDR3 sequence is CASSPLGLLYEQYF. The DNA for the CDR3 is TGTGCCAGCAGCCCGCTAGGCCTCCTGTACGAGCAGTACTTC.

This chain uses TRBV20-1 with TRBJ2-1; no reliable D call. V shed 3 bases and J shed 2 bases, with 11 bases lying between them. Per germline, CDR1 DFQATT and CDR2 SNEGSKA (reference sequence). The CDR3 spans 14 residues. The CDR3 region has the DNA TGCAGTGCTAGTGTTGGGTTACCCTACAATGAGCAGTTCTTC. This translates into CSASVGLPYNEQFF.

J is TRBJ2-7 and V is TRBV29-1; D is unresolved. There are 12 residues in the CDR3. The V gene's germline CDR1 is SQVTM and CDR2 ANQGSEA. Trimming stripped 8 bases from V and 2 bases from J, with 13 bases between. CDR3 in amino acids: CSIPTGAYEQYF. For the CDR3, the DNA is TGCAGCATACCGACTGGGGCCTACGAGCAGTACTTC.

This clonotype was counted a few times. V usage is TRBV29-1 and J usage is TRBJ2-7, with D perhaps TRBD1 or TRBD2 (5 bases each). The CDR3 spans 12 residues. V gave up 6 bases and J gave up 7 bases, with 16 bases separating them. From germline, CDR1 is SQVTM and CDR2 ANQGSEA. This CDR3 is CSVNQGDREQYF. The CDR3 nucleotides read TGCAGCGTCAACCAGGGAGATCGGGAGCAGTACTTC.

The chain recombines TRBV5-1 with TRBJ2-7; D perhaps matches TRBD1 (6 bases). Trimming removed 1 base from V and 5 bases from J, with 13 bases in between. Germline-derived CDR1 and CDR2 are SGHRS and YFSETQ. This CDR3 comprises 14 residues. The CDR3 region is CASSLRQGIHEQYF. DNA of the CDR3: TGCGCCAGCAGCTTGCGGCAGGGGATCCACGAGCAGTACTTC.

The chain employs TRBV3-1 and TRBJ2-3, with no clear D. The CDR3 spans 15 residues. Germline-derived CDR1 and CDR2 are LGHDT and YNNKEL (reference sequence). The V and J ends lost 4 bases and 1 base respectively, with 12 bases between them. CDR3 sequence reads: CASSPGSLRTDTQYF. The CDR3 coding sequence is TGTGCCAGCAGCCCCGGGTCACTCCGCACAGATACGCAGTATTTT.

The chain couples TRBV7-8 to TRBJ2-3; TRBD2 matches 7 bases. V was clipped by 5 bases and J by 5 bases; unmatched bases: 13. In germline, CDR1 is SGHVS, CDR2 FQNEAQ. The CDR3 length is 16 residues. Written as DNA, the CDR3 is TGTGCCAGCAGCCCTCCCCCGGCGGGGGATGGAGATACGCAGTATTTT. It translates to CASSPPPAGDGDTQYF.

J is TRBJ2-7 and V is TRBV28; TRBD2 matches at 7 bases. Unmatched junction bases numbered 13, after V lost 1 base and J lost 7 bases. Germline CDR1 and CDR2: MDHEN and SYDVKM. The CDR3 covers 16 residues. The CDR3 DNA reads TGTGCCAGCAGTTTATCGGCTAGCGGCCTTGACAATGAGCAGTACTTC. Its translation: CASSLSASGLDNEQYF.

Of note for this clonotype: One end of the junction is discordant with germline, which a read error may explain. The chain combines TRBV3-1 with TRBJ2-5; the D gene is possibly TRBD1 (5 bases). CDR3 size: 14 residues. Germline values: CDR1 LGHDT, CDR2 YNNKEL (reference sequence). DNA of the CDR3: TGTGCCAGCAACCAAGAGCTGGGGCTAGAGACCCAGTACTTC. Translation gives CASNQELGLETQYF.

To note about this clonotype: Since the CDR3 does not end with the conserved phenylalanine or tryptophan, this likely comes from a read error. V gene TRBV12-3 or TRBV12-4 combines with J gene TRBJ2-5, with 8 positions matching TRBD1. V lost 2 bases, J lost 4 bases, and 6 bases stayed unmatched. The CDR3 has 15 residues. The CDR3 sequence is CASSLKQGGRETQYV. The DNA for the CDR3 is TGTGCCAGCAGTTTAAAACAGGGGGGACGAGAGACCCAGTACGTC.